Shown below are 19 T cell receptor beta chains from a single sample sequenced in a study of long-term antiretroviral therapy in people with HIV. With survey level as its setting, the immunoSEQ assay was v3.0. Assay used: immunoSEQ multiplex PCR; TCRdb lists only in-frame clones, some missing. This table has tens of thousands of clones, approximately 82% appearing once. Here the sequenced sample was unsorted PBMCs, taken 0.5 years after starting antiretroviral therapy. Receptors were obtained from a man between 18 and 29 years old with HIV.

The chain links TRBV5-1 to TRBJ2-7; maybe TRBD2 (5 bases). Trimming removed 3 bases at V and 3 bases at J, with 7 bases between. The CDR3 is made up of 12 amino acids. The germline CDR1 and CDR2 sequences are SGHRS and YFSETQ. The CDR3 nucleotides are TGCGCCAGCAGCTCACGGGACTACGAGCAGTACTTC. Encoded protein: CASSSRDYEQYF. Full variable domain (remainder filled in from reference TRBV5-1 and TRBJ2-7): KAGVTQTPRYLIKTRGQQVTLSCSPISGHRSVSWYQQTPGQGLQFLFEYFSETQRNKGNFPGRFSGRQFSNSRSEMNVSTLELGDSALYLCASSSRDYEQYFGPGTRLTVT.

In its sample, this clone was seen once. The CDR3 DNA reads TGCGCCAGCAGCTTGGGGGATAATCAGCCCCAGCATTTT. Its translation: CASSLGDNQPQHF. The rearrangement joins TRBV5-1 to TRBJ1-5; D call uncertain. Germline V gives CDR1 SGHRS, CDR2 YFSETQ. Trimming took 0 bases from V and 4 from J, leaving 5 bases between them. The length of the CDR3 is 13 residues. Full variable domain (remainder filled in from reference TRBV5-1 and TRBJ1-5): KAGVTQTPRYLIKTRGQQVTLSCSPISGHRSVSWYQQTPGQGLQFLFEYFSETQRNKGNFPGRFSGRQFSNSRSEMNVSTLELGDSALYLCASSLGDNQPQHFGDGTRLSIL.

This rearrangement joins TRBV18 to TRBJ1-1; D is possibly TRBD1 (6 bases). This CDR3 has 15 residues. Germline lookup yields CDR1 KGHSH and CDR2 LQKENI. V gave up 1 base and J gave up 4 bases, with 13 bases separating them. CDR3 bases: TGTGCCAGCTCACCACTCTCAGGGGACGGCACTGAAGCTTTCTTT. Protein sequence: CASSPLSGDGTEAFF.

The V call is TRBV30, the J call TRBJ1-4; possible D gene TRBD1, 6 bases. Germline V lookup: CDR1 GTSNPN, CDR2 SVGIG (reference sequence). This CDR3 has 14 residues. Between the trimmed V and J ends, which lost 2 bases and 5 bases, there was a span of 12 bases. The CDR3 DNA sequence: TGTGCCTGGAGTCTCACAGGGTTGAATGAAAAACTGTTTTTT. Translated, it gives CAWSLTGLNEKLFF.

The chain couples TRBV28 to TRBJ1-1; possible D gene TRBD1, 6 bases. The CDR3 sequence is 13 residues long. Per germline, CDR1 MDHEN and CDR2 SYDVKM. Trimming removed 6 bases at V and 3 bases at J, with 11 bases between. Written as DNA, the CDR3 is TGTGCCAGCAGAAGGGGGTGGGACACTGAAGCTTTCTTT. This gives the protein CASRRGWDTEAFF.

The rearrangement uses TRBV27 and TRBJ2-7; perhaps TRBD1 as D (6 bases). This CDR3 has 13 residues. Trimming left V 2 bases short and J 2 bases short, with 7 bases between. The germline V gene has CDR1 MNHEY and CDR2 SMNVEV (reference sequence). This CDR3 reads CASSLQGTYEQYF. CDR3 bases: TGTGCCAGCAGTTTACAGGGGACCTACGAGCAGTACTTC.

The gene calls are TRBV19 and TRBJ2-2; TRBD1 might be the D (6 bases). The CDR3 covers 15 residues. Between the trimmed V and J ends, which lost 6 bases and 2 bases, there was a span of 13 bases. CDR1 and CDR2 (germline): LNHDA, SQIVND (reference sequence). The CDR3 region is CASRVQGSNTGELFF. Written as DNA, the CDR3 is TGTGCCAGTAGGGTACAGGGTTCCAACACCGGGGAGCTGTTTTTT.

The chain has TRBV7-3 and TRBJ2-1; a weak D match, TRBD1 (5 bases). Per germline, CDR1 SGHTA and CDR2 FQGTGA. The CDR3 covers 15 residues. Trimming cost V 2 bases and J 10 bases, with 18 bases left between them. The CDR3 DNA is TGTGCCAGCAGCTTATGGGGCCCTTTTGTGGGGGAGCAGTTCTTC. Its translation is CASSLWGPFVGEQFF.

The CDR3 DNA is TGTGCCAGCAGCTTAGATCGGCAGAATGAAAAACTGTTTTTT. This encodes CASSLDRQNEKLFF. The chain links TRBV11-2 to TRBJ1-4; D unclear. Trimming removed 0 bases at V and 5 bases at J, with 7 bases between. The V gene's germline CDR1 is SGHAT and CDR2 FQNNGV. The CDR3 covers 14 residues. The full variable domain, rest sourced from reference TRBV11-2 and TRBJ1-4, is EAGVAQSPRYKIIEKRQSVAFWCNPISGHATLYWYQQILGQGPKLLIQFQNNGVVDDSQLPKDRFSAERLKGVDSTLKIQPAKLEDSAVYLCASSLDRQNEKLFFGSGTQLSVL.

The V gene is TRBV5-1, the J gene TRBJ2-1; 9 nucleotides agree with TRBD2. The CDR3 is 15 residues long. The germline V gene has CDR1 SGHRS and CDR2 YFSETQ. Trimming removed 4 bases from V and 9 bases from J; junction bases left unmatched: 11. DNA for the CDR3: TGCGCCAGCAGCACTGGGGGCGGGGGGGCGATTGAGCAGTTCTTC. It translates to CASSTGGGGAIEQFF.

There are a few counts of this clone. V and J are TRBV5-4 and TRBJ2-1, with 10 bases that match TRBD2. The CDR3 is 13 residues long. Trimming took 4 bases from V and 10 from J; bases not matched to a gene: 5. Germline V gives CDR1 SGHNT, CDR2 YYREEE (reference sequence). CDR3 DNA sequence: TGTGCCAGCAGCCCAGGGACTAGCGAAGAGCAGTTCTTC. It codes for CASSPGTSEEQFF.

The chain employs TRBV10-3 and TRBJ1-5; D call uncertain. The CDR3 consists of 15 residues. Germline V gene lookup returns CDR1 ENHRY and CDR2 SYGVKD. V was shortened by 4 bases and J by 4 bases, with 14 bases between the two germline ends. CDR3 loop: CAISGATPENQPQHF. DNA of the CDR3: TGTGCCATCAGTGGGGCCACCCCAGAAAATCAGCCCCAGCATTTT.

Regarding this clone: No conserved phenylalanine or tryptophan ends this CDR3, so it is likely a read error. J is TRBJ2-7 and V is TRBV5-4; D is undetermined. V lost 3 bases, J lost 3 bases, and 13 bases lay in between. From germline, CDR1 is SGHNT and CDR2 YYREEE (reference sequence). There are 14 residues in the CDR3. CDR3 sequence: CASSSSTTLYEQYL. In DNA, the CDR3 is TGTGCCAGCAGCTCTTCCACAACCCTCTACGAGCAGTACCTC.

The chain is built from TRBV28 and TRBJ1-2, with a weak D call TRBD1 (5 bases). The V end lost 6 bases, the J end lost 7 bases, and 15 bases lay between the germline ends. Germline loops: CDR1 MDHEN, CDR2 SYDVKM. The CDR3 covers 13 residues. CDR3 in amino acids: CASRTAKGVGYTF. CDR3 coding DNA: TGTGCCAGCAGAACGGCCAAAGGGGTTGGCTACACCTTC.

CDR3 nucleotide sequence: TGTGCCAGTAGCCTAGGCGGGGGCTCCCCCTACGAGCAGTACTTC. This gives the protein CASSLGGGSPYEQYF. This sequence joins TRBV19 and TRBJ2-7, with D perhaps matching TRBD2 (7 bases). Germline V CDR1 and CDR2: LNHDA, SQIVND (reference sequence). Between the trimmed V and J ends, which lost 6 bases and 2 bases, there was a span of 17 bases. This CDR3 is 15 amino acids long.

The gene calls are TRBV2 and TRBJ2-1; the match to TRBD2 covers 12 bases. CDR3 length: 15 amino acids. V dropped 2 bases and J dropped 6; count of bases not matched to a gene: 2. CDR1 is SNHLY, CDR2 FYNNEI, per germline. The CDR3 nucleotides are TGTGCCAGCAGTGAATCTAGCGGGGGGGCCAATGAGCAGTTCTTC. Its translation: CASSESSGGANEQFF.

CDR3 DNA: TGCAGCGTTGAAGTCCATCCGAACACTGAAGCTTTCTTT. It translates to CSVEVHPNTEAFF. This chain uses TRBV29-1 with TRBJ1-1; D is ambiguous. V was cut by 1 base and J by 1 base, with 7 bases left in between. The V gene's germline CDR1 is SQVTM and CDR2 ANQGSEA. The CDR3 has 13 residues. The full variable domain, its missing parts supplied by reference TRBV29-1 and TRBJ1-1, is SAVISQKPSRDICQRGTSLTIQCQVDSQVTMMFWYRQQPGQSLTLIATANQGSEATYESGFVIDKFPISRPNLTFSTLTVSNMSPEDSSIYLCSVEVHPNTEAFFGQGTRLTVV.

The chain couples TRBV27 to TRBJ2-2; 7 bases align to TRBD1. The CDR3 length is 14 residues. V was clipped by 3 bases and J by 4 bases; unmatched bases: 2. Per germline, CDR1 MNHEY and CDR2 SMNVEV (reference sequence). CDR3 sequence reads: CASSFGTVTGELFF. For the CDR3, the DNA is TGTGCCAGCAGTTTTGGGACAGTCACCGGGGAGCTGTTTTTT.

V is TRBV4-2 and J is TRBJ2-1; 7 positions match TRBD2. Losses at the gene ends were 0 bases for V and 9 bases for J; bases not matched to a gene: 20. The CDR3 loop spans 19 amino acids. Per germline, CDR1 LGHNA and CDR2 YNFKEQ. The CDR3 DNA is TGTGCCAGCAGCCAAGATTTGGCACATGCGGGAGAGGGACGAGGTGAGCAGTTCTTC. Amino acids: CASSQDLAHAGEGRGEQFF.